This TCR beta chain was identified in a study of blood T cell repertoires in COVID-19. Overall study context: Spain, Italy and the United States supplied samples that represented acute and convalescent COVID-19. In each case, the material was cDNA or gDNA derived from T cells, B-cell-depleted T cells, or PBMCs.

The CDR3 is made up of 14 amino acids. Germline assignment: CDR1 SGHNT and CDR2 YYREEE (reference sequence). Deletions cut 9 bases from V and 7 bases from J, with 22 bases between. Under the authors' procedure: Estimation of nucleated cell counts relied on the amplification of reference gene primers. The table came from immunoSEQ multiplex PCR; TCRdb's copy has only in-frame clones and leaves some out. V and J calls and clone size are copied from that table; D and trimming were computed from the DNA. Of more than 200,000 clones listed, about 87% are singletons. The rearrangement uses TRBV5-4 and TRBJ1-2; a weak D match, TRBD1 (5 bases). The sample was peripheral blood. The clonotype comes from a man between 65 and 80 years old with acute or convalescent COVID-19. CDR3 in DNA: TGTGCCACACGGGGGAGCGGACGAGGTTTTGGCTACACCTTC. This encodes CATRGSGRGFGYTF.